Listed below are T cell receptor beta chains from one sample, sequenced in a study of CD8 T cells in ankylosing spondylitis. TCRdb recomputed calls from the 5' RACE reads with MiXCR, one row per CDR3 protein. The sample shows 200,000 to 250,000 distinct CDR3 sequences, approximately 10% of them seen only once. The specimen sequenced was blood, either unsorted or a sorted T cell fraction (not recorded which). These receptors were collected from a male donor with ankylosing spondylitis or in good health (not recorded which). The CDR3 runs from the conserved cysteine through the conserved F or W. Each record gives: CDR3 protein, CDR3 DNA, D gene, V gene, CDR3 length, J gene, clone size. A D gene is named only where the DNA matches it firmly. Size is stated for part of the rows, as once, few or many counts, or as a class when the clone is expanded.

CASSLTSYEQFF TGTGCCAGCAGCCTAACTAGTTATGAGCAGTTCTTC - TRBV6-2/TRBV6-3 12 TRBJ2-1 many
CASSLSLLNSYNEQFF TGTGCCAGCAGCTTGAGTCTTCTGAACTCCTACAATGAGCAGTTCTTC - TRBV5-5 16 TRBJ2-1 many
CSARDRQSNQPQHF TGCAGTGCTAGAGATCGTCAGAGCAATCAGCCCCAGCATTTT - TRBV20-1 14 TRBJ1-5 -
CSASSGFFSYEQYF TGCAGTGCTAGCTCGGGGTTCTTCTCCTACGAGCAGTACTTC - TRBV20-1 14 TRBJ2-7 many
CSARLAGGRHTGELFF TGCAGTGCTAGACTAGCGGGGGGGCGGCACACCGGGGAGCTGTTTTTT TRBD2 TRBV20-1 16 TRBJ2-2 many
CSAKVAAWRVQYF TGCAGTGCCAAGGTCGCCGCCTGGAGGGTGCAGTATTTT - TRBV20-1 13 TRBJ2-3 many
CASSLSSDFLGTFF TGTGCCAGCAGCTTATCATCAGACTTCTTGGGGACTTTCTTT - TRBV7-9 14 TRBJ1-1 -
CASSLAPWQAKSSGANVLTF TGTGCCAGCAGCTTAGCGCCATGGCAGGCCAAGAGCTCTGGGGCCAACGTCCTGACTTTC - TRBV11-1 20 TRBJ2-6 many
CSALSTRGTGELFF TGCAGTGCTTTATCGACTAGAGGCACCGGGGAGCTGTTTTTT - TRBV20-1 14 TRBJ2-2 medium-sized
CSARPHTRHEQYF TGCAGTGCTAGACCGCATACAAGGCACGAGCAGTACTTC - TRBV20-1 13 TRBJ2-7 -
CASSLTSGGAYEQYF TGCGCCAGCAGCTTGACTAGCGGGGGGGCTTACGAGCAGTACTTC TRBD2 TRBV5-1 15 TRBJ2-7 few
CASSLAGGSDTQYF TGTGCCAGCAGTTTAGCCGGGGGCTCGGATACGCAGTATTTT - TRBV12-3/TRBV12-4 14 TRBJ2-3 many
CASSLNPPGQTSGNTIYF TGCGCCAGCAGCCTGAACCCCCCGGGACAGACCTCTGGAAACACCATATATTTT TRBD1 TRBV5-1 18 TRBJ1-3 many
CASSNTYGYTF TGTGCCAGCAGTAATACTTATGGCTACACCTTC - TRBV12-3/TRBV12-4 11 TRBJ1-2 many
CASSQDSGANYGYTF TGTGCCAGCAGCCAAGATTCAGGGGCTAACTATGGCTACACCTTC - TRBV4-2 15 TRBJ1-2 few
CASSLSPWDTQYF TGTGCCAGCAGTTTATCCCCGTGGGATACGCAGTATTTT - TRBV28 13 TRBJ2-3 many
CASIIAGGSYNEQFF TGTGCCAGCATCATAGCGGGGGGCTCCTACAATGAGCAGTTCTTC TRBD2 TRBV5-4 15 TRBJ2-1 many
CASRLLAEPGDTQYF TGTGCCAGCAGATTACTAGCGGAACCTGGGGATACGCAGTATTTT TRBD2 TRBV5-6 15 TRBJ2-3 many
CASSFPGTPNTEAFF TGTGCCAGCAGCTTCCCCGGGACACCAAACACTGAAGCTTTCTTT - TRBV7-2 15 TRBJ1-1 many